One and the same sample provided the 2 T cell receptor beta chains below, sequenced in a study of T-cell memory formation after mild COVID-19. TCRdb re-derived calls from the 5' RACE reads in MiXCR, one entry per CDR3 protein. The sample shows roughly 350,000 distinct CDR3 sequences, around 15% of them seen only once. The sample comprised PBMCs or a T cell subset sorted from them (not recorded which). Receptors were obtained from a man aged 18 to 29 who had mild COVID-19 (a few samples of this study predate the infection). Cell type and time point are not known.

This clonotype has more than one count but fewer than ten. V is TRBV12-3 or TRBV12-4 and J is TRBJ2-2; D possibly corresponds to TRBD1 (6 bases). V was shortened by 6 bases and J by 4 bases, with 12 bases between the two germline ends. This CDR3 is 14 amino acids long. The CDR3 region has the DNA TGTGCCAGCAGGCCGGGACAATCCACCGGGGAGCTGTTTTTT. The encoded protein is CASRPGQSTGELFF.

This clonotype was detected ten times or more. CDR3 amino acids: CASSTPGNIQYF. Here the CDR3 DNA reads TGTGCCAGCAGCACGCCCGGAAACATTCAGTACTTC. The chain has TRBV7-2 and TRBJ2-4; no definite D call. The CDR3 consists of 12 residues. Germline V gene sequence: CDR1 SGHTA, CDR2 FQGNSA. The V and J ends lost 5 bases and 6 bases respectively, with 8 bases between them.